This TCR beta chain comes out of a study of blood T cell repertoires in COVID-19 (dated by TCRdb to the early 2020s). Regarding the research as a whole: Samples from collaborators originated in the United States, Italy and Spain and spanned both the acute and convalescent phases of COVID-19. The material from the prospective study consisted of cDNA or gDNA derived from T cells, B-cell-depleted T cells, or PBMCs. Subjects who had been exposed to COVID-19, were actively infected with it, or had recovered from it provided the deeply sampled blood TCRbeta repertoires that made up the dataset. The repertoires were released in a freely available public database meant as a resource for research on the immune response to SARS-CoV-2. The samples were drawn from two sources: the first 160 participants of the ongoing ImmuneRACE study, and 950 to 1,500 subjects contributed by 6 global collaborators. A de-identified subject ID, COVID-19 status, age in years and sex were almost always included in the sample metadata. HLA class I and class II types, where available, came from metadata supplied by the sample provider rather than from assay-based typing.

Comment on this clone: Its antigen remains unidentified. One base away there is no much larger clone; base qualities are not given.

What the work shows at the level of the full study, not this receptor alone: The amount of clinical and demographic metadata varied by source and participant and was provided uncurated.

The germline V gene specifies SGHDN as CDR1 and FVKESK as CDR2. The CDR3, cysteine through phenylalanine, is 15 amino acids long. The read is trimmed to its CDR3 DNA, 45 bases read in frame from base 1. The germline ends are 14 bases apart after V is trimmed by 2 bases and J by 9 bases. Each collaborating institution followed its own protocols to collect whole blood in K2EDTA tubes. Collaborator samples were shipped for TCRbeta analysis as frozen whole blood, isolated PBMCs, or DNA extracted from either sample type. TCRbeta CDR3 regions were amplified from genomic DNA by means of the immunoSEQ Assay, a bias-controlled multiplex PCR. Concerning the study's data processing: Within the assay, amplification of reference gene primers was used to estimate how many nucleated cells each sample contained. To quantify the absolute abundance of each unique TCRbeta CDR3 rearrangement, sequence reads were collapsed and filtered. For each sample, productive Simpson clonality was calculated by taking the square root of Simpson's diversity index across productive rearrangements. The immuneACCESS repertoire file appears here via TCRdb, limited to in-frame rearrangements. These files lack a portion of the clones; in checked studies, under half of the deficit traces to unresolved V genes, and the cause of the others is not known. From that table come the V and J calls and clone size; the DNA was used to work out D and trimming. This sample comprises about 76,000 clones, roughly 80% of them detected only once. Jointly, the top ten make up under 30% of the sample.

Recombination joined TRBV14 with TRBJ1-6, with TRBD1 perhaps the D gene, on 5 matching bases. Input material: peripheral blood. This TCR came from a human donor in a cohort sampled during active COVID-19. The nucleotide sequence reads TGTGCCAGCAGCCAATGGGGGAGGATGGTTTCACCCCTCCACTTT. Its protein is CASSQWGRMVSPLHF.